This record looks at one T cell receptor beta chain sequence and its context. Antigen unknown. The data are from a study of Ad26.COV2.S vaccination and SARS-CoV-2 variants. Study-level information: Ad26.COV2.S shots went into the muscle once or twice, 56 days apart.

Findings and limits, study-wide: Vaccinees and placebo recipients showed similar non-spike TCR breadth. Analyses of TCR breadth and depth may have underestimated total T cell responses.

Some clones are missing from TCRdb's copy, which holds only in-frame ones; the method was immunoSEQ multiplex PCR. This table holds some 250,000 clones, 88% found once. The CDR3 has 14 residues. Deletions cut 0 bases from V and 0 bases from J, with 6 bases between. Looked up from germline, CDR1 is SGHRS and CDR2 is YFSETQ. Treatment described: roughly 19 received Ad26.COV2.S at low or high dose, single or two shots; several received placebo; per-sample allocation not given. Vaccine and placebo recipients were sampled on day 63 after the first injection. Spike of the Wuhan-strain SARS-CoV-2 was expressed by an Ad26 vector, which formed the vaccine.

The clonotype originates from a person between 18 and 59 years old who received the Ad26.COV2.S COVID-19 vaccine or a placebo. Sequenced material: peripheral blood, taken in a trial of Ad26.COV2.S vaccine versus placebo. The chain uses TRBV5-1 and TRBJ1-1; the D is unclear. CDR3 bases: TGCGCCAGCAGCTTGGTGACCCTGAACACTGAAGCTTTCTTT. Its protein product is CASSLVTLNTEAFF.